This T cell receptor (beta chain) was recorded in a study of identifying expanded T cells in peripheral blood (dated by TCRdb to the late 2010s). Notes on the research overall: Technical replicates were generated by sequencing separate aliquots of the same genomic DNA pool, and four replicates were compared pairwise.

No immune events such as infections were documented for the healthy donors during the collection period. Time-dependent variance in a beta-binomial model of T-cell clone differential abundance was calibrated using healthy-donor blood repertoires as a training cohort. There were roughly 10 healthy donors in the training cohort, of whom 3 were female and 7 were male. The donors were between about 25 and 65 years old, with an average age of about 47 years. Whole blood from each healthy donor was obtained from a commercial supplier and was collected at three time points around 13 days apart. For immunosequencing, genomic DNA was extracted from unsorted whole blood. TCRbeta CDR3 regions were profiled by bias-controlled multiplex PCR amplification of genomic DNA with the immunoSEQ Assay. The original pipeline was this. The absolute abundance of each unique TCRbeta CDR3 region was quantified after sequences were collapsed and filtered. Two models were used to test differential abundance: a binomial model (Fisher-equivalent) and a beta-binomial model that adds time-dependent variance fitted from healthy donors. Clones with fewer than 5 combined templates were excluded, and clones with Benjamini-Hochberg FDR below 0.01 were called differentially abundant. The form v = (b*log(k)+a)^2 was used to model beta-binomial variance as a function of total template count across the two samples. TCRdb obtained this table from immuneACCESS and retained in-frame rearrangements with V and J assigned. These tables miss some clones; where compared with another copy, unresolved V genes account for less than half of the shortfall, and the remainder is unexplained. V, J and clone size were drawn from that table, and D and trimming were deduced from the DNA. Present in this sample are 120,000 or so clones, about 80% of which were seen just once. 3.3% of the sample is in the top ten clones.

The investigation overall reported the following: The binomial model flagged roughly 1.1 differentially abundant clones between technical replicates, compared with about 17 over around two weeks and 19 over around 4 weeks. In all healthy donors, the variance in clone template counts between samples taken 2 to 3 weeks apart rose significantly as total template count increased. The authors expected that over much longer intervals, such as months to years, biological variance in healthy repertoires might increase even further. The beta-binomial model significantly reduced the number of clones called differentially abundant and the false-positive rate across all healthy-donor time intervals.

Notes on this clone: What this receptor recognizes is not known. Per-base quality was not reported, and no clone a single base away is much larger than it.

Specimen: blood. This sequence was found in a person aged 18 to 75 in good health.

The bases are TGTGCCAGCAGCCAGACAGGGTTCTACAATGAGCAGTTCTTC. It specifies CASSQTGFYNEQFF. Rearrangement joined TRBV5-6 to TRBJ2-1; 7 bases in between match TRBD1. The germline V and J ends show losses of 4 bases and 3 bases respectively, and no gene match explains 4 bases of the junction. From its cysteine to its phenylalanine, the CDR3 spans 14 amino acids. The entry retains the CDR3 DNA only, 42 bases that are in frame from base 1. According to the germline V gene, CDR1 reads SGHDT and CDR2 reads YYEEEE.